This record looks at one TCR beta chain sequence and its context. This sample is drawn from a study of blood T cell repertoires in COVID-19. The Seattle patients, enrolled during active infection, were followed longitudinally. This CDR3 spans 12 amino acids. V gave up 0 bases and J gave up 4 bases, with 4 bases separating them. CDR1 and CDR2 from the germline V gene are SGDLS and YYNGEE. Authors' analysis steps: Nucleated cell number was recorded as an estimate derived from reference gene primer amplification. The assay was immunoSEQ multiplex PCR, and TCRdb's table has in-frame clones only and misses some. That table furnishes V, J and clone size, whereas the DNA furnished D and trimming. The sample consists of 130,000 or so clones, more than 85% of them appearing once.

This sequence joins TRBV9 and TRBJ1-2; D is uncertain. This TCR was recovered from a man between 60 and 75 years old with COVID-19, enrolled during active disease. The material sequenced was peripheral blood. CDR3 nucleotide sequence: TGTGCCAGCAGCGTAGGGCCCTATGGCTACACCTTC. Protein product: CASSVGPYGYTF.